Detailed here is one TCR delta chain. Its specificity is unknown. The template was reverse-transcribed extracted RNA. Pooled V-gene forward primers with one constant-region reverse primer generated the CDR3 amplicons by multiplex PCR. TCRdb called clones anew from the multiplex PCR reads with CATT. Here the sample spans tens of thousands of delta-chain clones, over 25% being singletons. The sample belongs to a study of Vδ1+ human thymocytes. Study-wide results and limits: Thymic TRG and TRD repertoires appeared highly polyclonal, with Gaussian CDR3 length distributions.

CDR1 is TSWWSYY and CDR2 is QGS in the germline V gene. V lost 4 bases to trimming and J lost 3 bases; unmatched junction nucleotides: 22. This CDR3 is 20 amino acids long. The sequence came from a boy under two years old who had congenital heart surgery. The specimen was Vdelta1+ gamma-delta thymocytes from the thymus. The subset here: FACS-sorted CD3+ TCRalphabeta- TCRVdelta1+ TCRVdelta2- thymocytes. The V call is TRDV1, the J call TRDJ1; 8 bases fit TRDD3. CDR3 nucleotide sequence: TGTGCTCTTGGGGTCTATCTTCCATCCTGGGACTGGGGGGAAGCCGATAAACTCATCTTT. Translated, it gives CALGVYLPSWDWGEADKLIF.